Following are 16 T cell receptor beta chains from one sample sequenced in a study of cytomegalovirus exposure and HLA in healthy donors. The PCR was carried out with 60 Vbeta primers and 13 Jbeta primers. Sequencing used immunoSEQ multiplex PCR; TCRdb keeps in-frame clones, though not all of them. Among 75,000 to 90,000 clones listed, over 65% were seen once. Sequencing was performed on PBMCs. Receptors originate from a man in his forties or fifties in good health and CMV-seronegative.

The rearrangement links TRBV5-4 to TRBJ2-7; a possible D gene is TRBD2 (6 bases). The V gene lost 5 bases and the J gene lost 9 bases, with 27 bases spanning the gap. Germline V gives CDR1 SGHNT, CDR2 YYREEE (reference sequence). The CDR3 is made up of 16 amino acids. CDR3 residues: CASSLRLTSGDSGQYF. In nucleotides, the CDR3 is TGTGCCAGCAGTCTTCGACTCACGTCGGGAGATAGCGGGCAGTACTTC.

This chain connects TRBV15 to TRBJ2-5, with D perhaps matching TRBD1 (5 bases). The J call may be in error: the DNA end matches TRBJ2-7 better. The CDR3 spans 14 residues. Germline CDR1 is LNHNV and CDR2 is YYDKDF (reference sequence). CDR3 region: CATSRDGRAYEQYF. Here the CDR3 DNA reads TGTGCCACCAGCAGAGATGGCAGGGCCTACGAGCAGTACTTC.

The chain joins TRBV9 to TRBJ2-2, with 8 bases matching TRBD2. Germline V gene data show CDR1 as SGDLS and CDR2 as YYNGEE. The V and J ends lost 0 bases and 8 bases, in that order; junction bases with no gene match: 9. The CDR3 consists of 16 residues. This CDR3 reads CASSVGRGTSGGELFF. Written as DNA, the CDR3 is TGTGCCAGCAGCGTAGGGAGAGGGACTAGTGGAGGGGAGCTGTTTTTT.

This clone has more than one count but fewer than ten. The rearrangement joins TRBV11-2 to TRBJ2-4; TRBD2 matches at 14 bases. Germline V CDR1 and CDR2: SGHAT, FQNNGV. Germline trimming cut 5 bases from V and 8 bases from J; bases unmatched to any gene: 8. The CDR3 covers 16 residues. The CDR3: CASSTGTSGSSDIQYF. The CDR3 coding sequence is TGTGCCAGCAGCACCGGGACTAGCGGGAGTAGTGACATTCAGTACTTC.

This sequence joins TRBV5-6 and TRBJ2-1; 12 nucleotides line up with TRBD2. The CDR3 is made up of 15 amino acids. The germline V gene has CDR1 SGHDT and CDR2 YYEEEE. The junction had 2 bases not matched to a gene; V was cut back by 4 bases and J by 3 bases. The CDR3 protein is CASSRLAGDYNEQFF. CDR3 coding DNA: TGTGCCAGCAGCCGACTAGCGGGGGACTACAATGAGCAGTTCTTC.

The CDR3 bases are TGTGCCAGCAGCCCGACTAGCGGAGGGACCGGGGAGCTGTTTTTT. It is translated as CASSPTSGGTGELFF. The V and J genes are TRBV28 and TRBJ2-2; 9 bases map to TRBD2. Trimming cost V 6 bases and J 5 bases; bases outside gene matches: 7. Germline V CDR1 and CDR2: MDHEN, SYDVKM. This CDR3 has 15 residues.

This clone appeared a single time. The CDR3 protein is CASSLIPPGKGNTEAFF. The CDR3 region has the DNA TGTGCCAGCAGCTTAATACCCCCAGGGAAAGGGAACACTGAAGCTTTCTTT. V gene TRBV7-3 combines with J gene TRBJ1-1; a possible D gene is TRBD1 (5 bases). The ends were cut back, 1 base at V and 1 base at J, with 16 bases in the middle. CDR1 and CDR2 from the germline V gene are SGHTA and FQGTGA. This CDR3 contains 17 residues.

This chain connects TRBV6-5 to TRBJ1-4, with TRBD1 identical over 7 bases. Germline V lookup: CDR1 MNHEY, CDR2 SVGAGI. J lost 7 bases, V lost 5 bases, and 7 bases had no gene match. The CDR3 runs to 14 residues. The CDR3 DNA follows: TGTGCCAGCAGTAAGAAGAGACAGGGTGAAAAACTGTTTTTT. Encoded protein: CASSKKRQGEKLFF.

This chain joins TRBV28 and TRBJ1-1; D is perhaps TRBD1 (6 bases). Trimming stripped 6 bases from V and 1 base from J, with 21 bases between. Looked up from germline, CDR1 is MDHEN and CDR2 is SYDVKM. The CDR3 runs 17 residues. This CDR3 is CASRVGHYRERNTEAFF. In nucleotides, the CDR3 is TGTGCCAGCAGAGTGGGACACTACAGGGAGCGGAACACTGAAGCTTTCTTT.

The rearrangement links TRBV28 to TRBJ2-1; 7 nucleotides agree with TRBD1. The CDR3 runs to 16 residues. From germline, CDR1 is MDHEN and CDR2 SYDVKM. J gave up 3 bases and V 3 bases, and 8 bases lay outside the gene matches. In DNA, the CDR3 is TGTGCCAGCAGTTTCAGGGCGACAGGGTTCTACAATGAGCAGTTCTTC. This codes for CASSFRATGFYNEQFF.

This clone was counted a few times. The gene calls are TRBV30 and TRBJ2-5, with TRBD1 matching 9 bases. Matching the DNA end better, TRBJ2-7 makes the J call doubtful. CDR3 length: 15 amino acids. Per the germline V gene, CDR1 is GTSNPN and CDR2 is SVGIG (reference sequence). CDR3 sequence (DNA): TGTGCCTGGAGTAATCCGGGACAGGGAACGTACGAGCAGTACTTC. This gives the protein CAWSNPGQGTYEQYF.

In this sample, this clone turned up once. This chain uses TRBV7-9 with TRBJ1-1, with 7 positions matching TRBD1. Trimming took 2 bases from V and 3 from J; bases not matched to a gene: 3. CDR1 is SEHNR, CDR2 FQNEAQ, per germline (reference sequence). The CDR3 totals 14 residues. Here the CDR3 reads CASSLTTGHTEAFF. The DNA of the CDR3 is TGTGCCAGCAGCTTAACGACAGGGCACACTGAAGCTTTCTTT. Looking up the rest from reference TRBV7-9 and TRBJ1-1 gives the full variable domain: DTGVSQNPRHKITKRGQNVTFRCDPISEHNRLYWYRQTLGQGPEFLTYFQNEAQLEKSRLLSDRFSAERPKGSFSTLEIQRTEQGDSAMYLCASSLTTGHTEAFFGQGTRLTVV.

The genes are TRBV9 and TRBJ1-2, with 7 bases that match TRBD1. The ends lost 4 bases at V and 5 bases at J; junction bases unmatched: 8. CDR1 and CDR2 from the germline V gene are SGDLS and YYNGEE. CDR3 length: 14 amino acids. CDR3 sequence (DNA): TGTGCCAGCAGCCCAACCGGGACAGATTATGGCTACACCTTC. This sequence encodes CASSPTGTDYGYTF.

The J gene is TRBJ1-2, the V gene TRBV2; the match to TRBD1 covers 7 bases. CDR1 is SNHLY and CDR2 is FYNNEI in the germline V gene. This CDR3 region has 14 residues. J lost 4 bases, V lost 8 bases, and 10 bases had no gene match. CDR3 sequence (DNA): TGTGCCAGCCGCGACAGGGCTCCTGGCTATGGCTACACCTTC. Residues: CASRDRAPGYGYTF.

The CDR3 coding sequence is TGCGCCAGCAGCCAAGGACTAGGGTCGGGAGAGACCCAGTACTTC. It yields the protein CASSQGLGSGETQYF. The chain couples TRBV4-3 to TRBJ2-5, with D perhaps TRBD2 (6 bases). Germline V gene sequence: CDR1 LGHNA, CDR2 YSLEER. Trimming pared 1 base from V and 4 bases from J, leaving 13 bases between. This CDR3 spans 15 amino acids.

The chain couples TRBV19 to TRBJ2-2; a possible D gene is TRBD1 (5 bases). The CDR3 length is 17 residues. Germline V gene sequence: CDR1 LNHDA, CDR2 SQIVND (reference sequence). V lost 3 bases, J lost 2 bases, and 16 bases lay in between. CDR3 sequence reads: CASSIGWTMGNTGELFF. CDR3 nucleotides: TGTGCCAGTAGTATCGGGTGGACAATGGGTAACACCGGGGAGCTGTTTTTT.